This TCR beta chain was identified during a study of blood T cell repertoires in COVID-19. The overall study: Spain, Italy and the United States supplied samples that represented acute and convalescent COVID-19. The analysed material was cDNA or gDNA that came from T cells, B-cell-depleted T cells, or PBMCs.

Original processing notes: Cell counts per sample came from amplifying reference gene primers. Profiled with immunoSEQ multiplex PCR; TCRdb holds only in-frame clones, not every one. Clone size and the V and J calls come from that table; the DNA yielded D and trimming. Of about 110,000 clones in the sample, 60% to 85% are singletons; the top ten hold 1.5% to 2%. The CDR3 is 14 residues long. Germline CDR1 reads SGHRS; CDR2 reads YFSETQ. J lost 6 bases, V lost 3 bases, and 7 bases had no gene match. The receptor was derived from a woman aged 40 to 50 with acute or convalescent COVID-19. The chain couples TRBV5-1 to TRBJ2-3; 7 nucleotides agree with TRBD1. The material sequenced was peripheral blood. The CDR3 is CASSSTLQGDTQYF. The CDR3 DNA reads TGCGCCAGCAGCTCAACATTACAGGGGGATACGCAGTATTTT.